This T cell receptor beta chain was obtained from a study of T cells after yellow fever vaccination. V was pared by 7 bases and J by 5 bases, with 23 bases between. The CDR3 length is 16 residues. Germline V gives CDR1 LNHDA, CDR2 SQIVND (reference sequence). TCRdb re-called the 5' RACE reads with MiXCR, one entry per CDR3 protein. The table includes hundreds of thousands of distinct CDR3 sequences, around a tenth detected once. The chain employs TRBV19 and TRBJ2-5; D is possibly TRBD1 (5 bases). The sequence derives from a man younger than 35 who received the YFV17D yellow fever vaccine. The sample was PBMCs, taken on the day of the first yellow fever vaccination. The CDR3 DNA is TGTGCCAGTACGCCAGGGAAGGTTAGGTCCGGGGAGACCCAGTACTTC. Its protein is CASTPGKVRSGETQYF.